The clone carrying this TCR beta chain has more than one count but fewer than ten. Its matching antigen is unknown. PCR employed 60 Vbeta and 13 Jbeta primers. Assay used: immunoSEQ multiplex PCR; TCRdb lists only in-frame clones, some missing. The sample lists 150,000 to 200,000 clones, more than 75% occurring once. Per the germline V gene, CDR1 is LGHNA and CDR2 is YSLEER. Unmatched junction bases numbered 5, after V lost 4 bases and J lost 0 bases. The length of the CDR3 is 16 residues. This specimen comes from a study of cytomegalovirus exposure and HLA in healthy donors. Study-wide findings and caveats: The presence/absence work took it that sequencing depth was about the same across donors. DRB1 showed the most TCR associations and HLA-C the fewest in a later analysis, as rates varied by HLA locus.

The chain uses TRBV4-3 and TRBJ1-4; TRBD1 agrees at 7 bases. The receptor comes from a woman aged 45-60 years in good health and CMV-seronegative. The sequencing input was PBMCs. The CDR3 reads CASSPRQGATNEKLFF. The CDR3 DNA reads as TGCGCCAGCAGCCCCCGGCAGGGGGCAACTAATGAAAAACTGTTTTTT.